The rows below give T cell receptor beta chains drawn from one sample of a study of OX40 agonist ivuxolimab in advanced cancers. Profiling relied on immunoSEQ multiplex PCR, and the TCRdb table lists in-frame clones only, not all of them. The table shows some 64,000 clones, with approximately 91% occurring only once. This specimen consisted of CD4+ or CD8+ T cells sorted from blood, obtained in a trial of the OX40 agonist ivuxolimab. All receptors derive from an adult with an advanced solid tumor such as melanoma, head and neck, liver or kidney cancer. Each CDR3 is given with its conserved first and last residue. Fields, in order: CDR3 DNA, CDR3 protein, D gene, V gene, clone size, J gene. A D gene is named only where the DNA matches it firmly. Clone size appears in some rows only: once, few, many, or a class for an expanded clone.

TGTGCCAGTAGTCCGGGACTAGCGGGGCTCTACGAGCAGTACTTC	CASSPGLAGLYEQYF	TRBD2	TRBV19	NA	TRBJ2-7
TGTGCCAGCAGCTCCACCGGCTTAGGGGCGGCTACTTCCTATGGCTACACCTTC	CASSSTGLGAATSYGYTF	NA	TRBV11-3	NA	TRBJ1-2
TGTGCCAGCAGCCAAGATCTAGCGGGAGAGCAGTACTTC	CASSQDLAGEQYF	TRBD2	TRBV4-2	NA	TRBJ2-7
TGCGCCAGCAGCCACGGCAAAGCGGGAGAGGGAGGGGCCGGGGAGCTGTTTTTT	CASSHGKAGEGGAGELFF	TRBD2	TRBV4-1	NA	TRBJ2-2
TGTGCCAGCACCAGGACGCACGGAGGGCCCGAGCAGTACTTC	CASTRTHGGPEQYF	NA	TRBV27	once	TRBJ2-7
TGTGCCAGCTCACCAATCGAGAGGGCCAACACCGGGGAGCTGTTTTTT	CASSPIERANTGELFF	NA	TRBV18	NA	TRBJ2-2
TGTGCCAGCAGCCTCTATACCGGGACAGCTTCCTACGAGCAGTACTTC	CASSLYTGTASYEQYF	TRBD1	TRBV28	few	TRBJ2-7
TGTGCCCTCCGGGACAGCTCCTACGAGCAGTACTTC	CALRDSSYEQYF	TRBD1	TRBV10-3	NA	TRBJ2-7
TGTGCCAGCAGTTCAGGGGGCAATGAGCAGTTCTTC	CASSSGGNEQFF	TRBD1	TRBV25-1	NA	TRBJ2-1
TGTGCCAGCAGTTTTCCTGGTATACAGACCCAGTACTTC	CASSFPGIQTQYF	NA	TRBV28	NA	TRBJ2-5
TGTGCCAGCAGCCAACTAGCGGGATTTGACGAGCAGTACTTC	CASSQLAGFDEQYF	TRBD2	TRBV5-5	NA	TRBJ2-7
TGTGCCTGGAGTTTTGGACAGGGGTGGTACGAGCAGTACTTC	CAWSFGQGWYEQYF	TRBD1	TRBV30	NA	TRBJ2-7
TGTGCCAGCAGCCCGACTAGCGGGATGGCACCCAATGAGCAGTTCTTC	CASSPTSGMAPNEQFF	TRBD2	TRBV11-3	once	TRBJ2-1
TGTGCCAGCACGCTGACAACCGGGGACTACGAGCAGTACTTC	CASTLTTGDYEQYF	NA	TRBV7-9	NA	TRBJ2-7
TGTGCCAGCAGTGTATACCAGGATACCCAAGAGACCCAGTACTTC	CASSVYQDTQETQYF	NA	TRBV28	NA	TRBJ2-5
TGTGCCAGCAGCTCCCCCCGGGACAGGGTTTTAGAGACCCAGTACTTC	CASSSPRDRVLETQYF	TRBD1	TRBV7-9	NA	TRBJ2-5
TGTGCCAGCAGCACCGGGGACAATCCTAGCAATCAGCCCCAGCATTTT	CASSTGDNPSNQPQHF	NA	TRBV7-2	NA	TRBJ1-5
TGCGCCAGCATCCTTGTCGGACTAGCGGGAGCAGATACGCAGTATTTT	CASILVGLAGADTQYF	TRBD2	TRBV5-1	NA	TRBJ2-3
TGTGCCAGCAGCCTACCCCGGGACAGGGTCACTGAAGCTTTCTTT	CASSLPRDRVTEAFF	TRBD1	TRBV28	NA	TRBJ1-1
TGTGCCAGCCATACATCCTGGGGTAGCAATCAGCCCCAGCATTTT	CASHTSWGSNQPQHF	NA	TRBV28	NA	TRBJ1-5
TGTGCCAGCAGCCATGGGGTTTCCGGGGAGCTGTTTTTT	CASSHGVSGELFF	NA	TRBV14	NA	TRBJ2-2
TGCGCCAGCAGTGACCCAGCGGGAGTGCGAGAGCAGTTCTTC	CASSDPAGVREQFF	TRBD2	TRBV10-2	NA	TRBJ2-1
TGCGCCAGCAGTGAGCGGGAGTCGGGCTACGAGCAGTACTTC	CASSERESGYEQYF	NA	TRBV10-1	NA	TRBJ2-7
TGCGCCAGCAGTGAGTCGCCGGGACAGGGTTGGGAGACCCAGTACTTC	CASSESPGQGWETQYF	TRBD1	TRBV10-2	NA	TRBJ2-5
TGTGCCAGCAGCCCAACCTCCGACTACAATGAGCAGTTCTTC	CASSPTSDYNEQFF	NA	TRBV5-4	NA	TRBJ2-1
TGTGCCAGCAGCTTATTGGGCAGTACCTACGAGCAGTACTTC	CASSLLGSTYEQYF	NA	TRBV13	NA	TRBJ2-7
TGTGCCAGCATTGGGACTAGCGGAGTTGAGCAGTTCTTC	CASIGTSGVEQFF	TRBD2	TRBV28	NA	TRBJ2-1
TGTGCCAGCAGTGACATTAGCGGGAGCTACAATGAGCAGTTCTTC	CASSDISGSYNEQFF	TRBD2	TRBV6-1	NA	TRBJ2-1
TGTGCCAGGAGGAGTCTACTTGATTCGAATGAGCAGTTCTTC	CARRSLLDSNEQFF	NA	TRBV6-4	NA	TRBJ2-1
TGTGCCAGCCACATCACCGGGGCAGACCTAGATACGCAGTATTTT	CASHITGADLDTQYF	NA	TRBV28	NA	TRBJ2-3
TGTGCCAGCAGTCCCCCCGGGGCGAGCACAGATACGCAGTATTTT	CASSPPGASTDTQYF	NA	TRBV27	NA	TRBJ2-3
TGTGCCAGCAGCTTAGCCGGGGACAAGTGGAAAGAGACCCAGTACTTC	CASSLAGDKWKETQYF	NA	TRBV11-2	NA	TRBJ2-5
TGCAGCGTAGACGGGACCGGTGAAAAACTGTTTTTT	CSVDGTGEKLFF	NA	TRBV29-1	NA	TRBJ1-4
TGTGCCAGCAGCCTTGGGACGGGGCCAGAGACCCAGTACTTC	CASSLGTGPETQYF	NA	TRBV9	NA	TRBJ2-5
TGTGCCTGGAGCAGGGGACAGGGGGACGAGCAGTACTTC	CAWSRGQGDEQYF	TRBD1	TRBV30	NA	TRBJ2-7
TGTGCCAGCAGTGTAGCCGACAGGGAAACAGATACGCAGTATTTT	CASSVADRETDTQYF	TRBD1	TRBV2	NA	TRBJ2-3
TGTGCCAGCAGTGTCGGGACAGGCTACGAGCAGTACTTC	CASSVGTGYEQYF	TRBD1	TRBV6-1	NA	TRBJ2-7
TGTGCCAGCAGCTTAGGGGACAGGGGTCCCACAGATACGCAGTATTTT	CASSLGDRGPTDTQYF	TRBD1	TRBV7-8	NA	TRBJ2-3
TGCGCCAGCAGTCACAGGGAACAGGGGATGGGAAGATTTGGCTATAATTCACCCCTCCACTTT	CASSHREQGMGRFGYNSPLHF	TRBD1	TRBV23-1	NA	TRBJ1-6
TGCGCCAGCAGCGCAGGAGGGGGCTCCTACGAGCAGTACTTC	CASSAGGGSYEQYF	NA	TRBV5-1	NA	TRBJ2-7
TGTGCCAGCAGCCACGCCCCCTCCTACGAGCAGTACTTC	CASSHAPSYEQYF	NA	TRBV11-2	NA	TRBJ2-7
TGCGCCAGCAGCCAGGGAGGGGGTAGCGGGGGCAGCTCCTACAATGAGCAGTTCTTC	CASSQGGGSGGSSYNEQFF	TRBD2	TRBV4-1	NA	TRBJ2-1
TGTGCCAGCAGTATTCAGGGATTCTCTGGAAACACCATATATTTT	CASSIQGFSGNTIYF	NA	TRBV6-6	NA	TRBJ1-3
TGCGCCAGCAGCGAATTAGCGGGAGACGTTTACGAGCAGTACTTC	CASSELAGDVYEQYF	TRBD2	TRBV4-1	NA	TRBJ2-7
TGTGCCAGCAAAACGGGAGGGTTGGGAGATACGCAGTATTTT	CASKTGGLGDTQYF	TRBD2	TRBV28	NA	TRBJ2-3
TGTGCAAGTAACTCCACCAGGGCAGCCTCTGGAAACACCATATATTTT	CASNSTRAASGNTIYF	NA	TRBV19	NA	TRBJ1-3
TGTGCCAGCAGCGAAACTAGCGCGCCCGGGAGGAACGAGCAGTACTTC	CASSETSAPGRNEQYF	TRBD2	TRBV9	NA	TRBJ2-7
TGTGCCAGCACTTCCGAAAAGGGCATGAACACTGAAGCTTTCTTT	CASTSEKGMNTEAFF	NA	TRBV28	NA	TRBJ1-1